Sequencing of this TCR beta chain was carried out in a study of blood T cell repertoires in COVID-19. TCRdb's table, derived via immunoSEQ multiplex PCR, lists solely in-frame clones and lacks some. The table has 150,000 to 200,000 clones, roughly four fifths seen once; the top ten hold less than 10%. This clone has only one observation. The CDR3 is 17 amino acids. Germline values: CDR1 MNHNS, CDR2 SASEGT. The V end was cut by 2 bases, the J end by 3 bases, with 19 bases between. The receptor comes from a woman aged 70-85 years with COVID-19, enrolled during active disease. The chain links TRBV6-1 to TRBJ1-1, with unresolved D. Sequenced material: peripheral blood. CDR3: CASSEFGSSRVDTEAFF. In DNA form, the CDR3 reads TGTGCCAGCAGTGAATTCGGGTCGAGCCGGGTAGACACTGAAGCTTTCTTT.